These T cell receptor beta chains were read from a single sample in a study of identical twins. TCRdb re-analysed the 5' RACE reads in MiXCR, keeping a single row per CDR3 protein. Of roughly 250,000 distinct CDR3 sequences in the sample, about an eighth were seen once. Sequencing was carried out using memory (CD45RO+) T cells sorted from blood. The origin of the receptors is a woman younger than 30 in good health. Each CDR3 is given with its conserved first and last residue. Each record gives: V gene, D gene, J gene, clone size, CDR3 DNA, CDR3 protein. The D gene is left open where the match is weak. Clone size appears in some rows only: once, few, many, or a class for an expanded clone.

>TRBV7-6|NA|TRBJ2-2|NA
TGTGCCAGCAGCACGGGGCTGGGAGGGGAGCTGTTTTTT
CASSTGLGGELFF
>TRBV11-2|TRBD2|TRBJ2-1|NA
TGTGCCAGCAGCTTAGGCCGGGGGGCCTACAATGAGCAGTTCTTC
CASSLGRGAYNEQFF
>TRBV10-2|TRBD2|TRBJ2-7|NA
TGCGTCAGCAGTCCCCTAGCGGAGAGCTCCTACGAGCAGTACTTC
CVSSPLAESSYEQYF
>TRBV7-9|NA|TRBJ1-1|many
TGTGCCAGCAGCTTAAATCTCGGCGGCAGTGTCACTGAAGCTTTCTTT
CASSLNLGGSVTEAFF
>TRBV4-2|TRBD2|TRBJ2-3|many
TGTGCCAGCAGCCAAGAAGGCGGGAGGTTTGATACGCAGTATTTT
CASSQEGGRFDTQYF
>TRBV3-1|NA|TRBJ1-5|NA
TGTGCCAGCAGCCAGGGCACCACTCAAGGTCAGCCCCAGCATTTT
CASSQGTTQGQPQHF
>TRBV5-6|TRBD2|TRBJ2-5|few
TGTGCCAGCAGCTTGGTAGCAGGGACTAGCTTCGGTGGGACCCAGTACTTC
CASSLVAGTSFGGTQYF
>TRBV12-3/TRBV12-4|NA|TRBJ2-1|NA
TGTGCCAGCAGGCCCACGATCCGAGAACCAAATGAGCAGTTCTTC
CASRPTIREPNEQFF
>TRBV20-1|NA|TRBJ2-5|few
TGCAGTGCTAGACCCATGGAGACCCAGTACTTC
CSARPMETQYF
>TRBV9|TRBD2|TRBJ2-7|few
TGTGCCAGCAGCGTGGGGACTAGTACATCCTACGAGCAGTACTTC
CASSVGTSTSYEQYF
>TRBV13|TRBD2|TRBJ2-1|NA
TGTGCCAGCACGAGGCGGGAGGGCCGGAGTGAGCAGTTCTTC
CASTRREGRSEQFF
>TRBV5-1|NA|TRBJ1-1|NA
TGCGCCAGCAGCTTCTATGGAGAACAGGCGGGAGCTTTCTTT
CASSFYGEQAGAFF
>TRBV7-2|NA|TRBJ2-3|NA
TGTGCCAGCAGCGCCGCCGGAACGGGCGGTACGCAGTATTTT
CASSAAGTGGTQYF
>TRBV20-1|TRBD2|TRBJ2-3|few
TGCAGTGCTGAGAGCGGGAGCGTAAGGGCAGATACGCAGTATTTT
CSAESGSVRADTQYF
>TRBV12-3/TRBV12-4|NA|TRBJ2-2|many
TGTGCCAGCAGTAGGCTACAGGGGAGGACCGGGGAGCTGTTTTTT
CASSRLQGRTGELFF
>TRBV7-2|NA|TRBJ2-1|NA
TGTGCCAGCAGCTACCCCAGCGGGTTGGGCAATGAGCAGTTCTTC
CASSYPSGLGNEQFF
>TRBV12-3/TRBV12-4|NA|TRBJ1-1|many
TGTGCCAGCAGTTTGGGTATAGGTGTGAACACTGAAGCTTTCTTT
CASSLGIGVNTEAFF
>TRBV7-9|NA|TRBJ2-1|NA
TGTGCCAGCAAAAGGGTGGATGAGCAGTTCTTC
CASKRVDEQFF
>TRBV4-3|TRBD2|TRBJ2-3|many
TGCGCCAGCAGCCGGAGTAGCGGGAGCGGCGCAGATACGCAGTATTTT
CASSRSSGSGADTQYF
>TRBV2|TRBD1|TRBJ2-7|NA
TGTGCCAGCAGTGAACGGACAGGGCTAAGCGAGCAGTACTTC
CASSERTGLSEQYF
>TRBV12-3/TRBV12-4|TRBD1|TRBJ1-3|many
TGTGCCAGCAGTGCAGGGGGGGCTGGAAACACCATATATTTT
CASSAGGAGNTIYF
>TRBV7-9|NA|TRBJ2-7|few
TGTGCCAGCAGCCCCCCAAGAGGGATTTACGAGCAGTACTTC
CASSPPRGIYEQYF
>TRBV20-1|NA|TRBJ2-2|many
TGCAGTACATATCGAAGAACCGGGGAGCTGTTTTTT
CSTYRRTGELFF
>TRBV28|NA|TRBJ2-1|many
TGTGCCAGCAGAGTCCTCGGGGGATTATACAATGAGCAGTTCTTC
CASRVLGGLYNEQFF
>TRBV12-3/TRBV12-4|TRBD1|TRBJ1-3|NA
TGTGCCAGCAGTAATGGACAGGGGAACACCATATATTTT
CASSNGQGNTIYF
>TRBV12-3/TRBV12-4|NA|TRBJ2-2|NA
TGTGCCAGCAGTCCGAGAAGCGGAAGCACCGGGGAGCTGTTTTTT
CASSPRSGSTGELFF
>TRBV29-1|TRBD2|TRBJ2-1|NA
TGCAGCGGCCGAGCGGGAGGGCCGGCAAATGAGCAGTTCTTC
CSGRAGGPANEQFF
>TRBV5-1|NA|TRBJ1-4|few
TGCGCCAGCAGCGGAGGAACAGGAGTGGCAACTAATGAAAAACTGTTTTTT
CASSGGTGVATNEKLFF
>TRBV15|NA|TRBJ1-1|NA
TGTGCCACCAGCAGAGGGGGGGCAGGGCGGTTCTTT
CATSRGGAGRFF
>TRBV12-3/TRBV12-4|NA|TRBJ2-5|many
TGTGCCAGCAGTTTACGAGGGAGGGAGACCCAGTACTTC
CASSLRGRETQYF
>TRBV7-2|NA|TRBJ2-5|few
TGTGCCAGCAGCTTTCAACGGCCTGGAGAGACCCAGTACTTC
CASSFQRPGETQYF
>TRBV12-3/TRBV12-4|NA|TRBJ1-1|few
TGTGCCAGCAGTTTCGGGCCGAGCAGTGAAGCTTTCTTT
CASSFGPSSEAFF
>TRBV12-5|NA|TRBJ2-1|few
TGTGCTAGTGAAGGAACGGCCAAATACAATGAGCAGTTCTTC
CASEGTAKYNEQFF